This T cell receptor (beta chain) came from a study of T cell changes during pregnancy in multiple sclerosis. TCRdb's copy holds only in-frame clones and misses some; the assay was immunoSEQ multiplex PCR. The sample has around 80,000 clones, around 96% seen once. This clone was seen only a few times. The length of the CDR3 is 14 residues. Trimming shortened V by 7 bases and J by 4 bases, and 16 bases separated the two germline ends. Germline values: CDR1 LNHDA, CDR2 SQIVND (reference sequence). Sequenced here: peripheral blood, sampled in the second trimester of pregnancy. The chain couples TRBV19 to TRBJ1-2; weak D call: TRBD1 (6 bases). The receptor was derived from a female donor with multiple sclerosis, enrolled in a pregnancy study. The CDR3 spells CASTLNQGRYGYTF. The CDR3 DNA sequence: TGTGCCAGTACTCTTAACCAGGGGCGCTATGGCTACACCTTC.